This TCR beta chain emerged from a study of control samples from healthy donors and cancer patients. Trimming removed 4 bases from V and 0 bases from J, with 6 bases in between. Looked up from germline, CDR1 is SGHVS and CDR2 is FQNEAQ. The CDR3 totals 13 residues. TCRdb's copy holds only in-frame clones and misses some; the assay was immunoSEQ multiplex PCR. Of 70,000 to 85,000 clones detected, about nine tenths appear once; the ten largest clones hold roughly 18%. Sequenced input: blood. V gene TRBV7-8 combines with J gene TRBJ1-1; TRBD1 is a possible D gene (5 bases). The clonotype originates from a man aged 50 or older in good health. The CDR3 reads CASSSTVNTEAFF. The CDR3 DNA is TGTGCCAGCAGCTCGACAGTGAACACTGAAGCTTTCTTT.